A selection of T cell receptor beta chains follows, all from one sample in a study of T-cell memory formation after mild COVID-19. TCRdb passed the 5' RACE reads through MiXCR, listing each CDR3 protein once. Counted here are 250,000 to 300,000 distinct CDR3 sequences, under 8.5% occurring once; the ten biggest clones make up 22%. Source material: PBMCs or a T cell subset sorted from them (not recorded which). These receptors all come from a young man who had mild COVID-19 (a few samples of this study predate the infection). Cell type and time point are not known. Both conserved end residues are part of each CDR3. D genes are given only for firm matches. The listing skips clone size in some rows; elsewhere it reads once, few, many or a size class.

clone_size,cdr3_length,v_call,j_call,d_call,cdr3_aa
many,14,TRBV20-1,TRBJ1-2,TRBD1,CSAGQGFLDYGYTF
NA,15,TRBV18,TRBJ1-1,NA,CASSQLRGPNTEAFF
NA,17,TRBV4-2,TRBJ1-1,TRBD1,CASSQSEGDSSNTEAFF
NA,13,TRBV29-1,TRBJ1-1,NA,CSVERRLNTEAFF
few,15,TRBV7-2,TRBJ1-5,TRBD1,CASSTWDRGRQPQHF
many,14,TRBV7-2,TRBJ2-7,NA,CASSLDRPSREQYF
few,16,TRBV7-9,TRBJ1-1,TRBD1,CASSSTGRTGDTEAFF
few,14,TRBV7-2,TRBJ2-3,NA,CASSLYSGTDTQYF
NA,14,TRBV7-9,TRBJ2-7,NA,CASSLSASAYEQYF
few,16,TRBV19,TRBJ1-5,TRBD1,CASSIVRTGGYQPQHF
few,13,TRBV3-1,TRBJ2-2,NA,CASSHLATGELFF
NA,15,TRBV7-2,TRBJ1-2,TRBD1,CASSSPGQGFYSYTF
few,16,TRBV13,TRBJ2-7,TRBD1,CASSSFGTGETYEQYF
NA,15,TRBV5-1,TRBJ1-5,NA,CASSLGQDSNQPQHF
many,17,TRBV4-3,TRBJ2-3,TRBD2,CASSQDLSGVSTDTQYF
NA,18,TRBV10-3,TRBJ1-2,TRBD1,CAISKSSGQGTGNYGYTF
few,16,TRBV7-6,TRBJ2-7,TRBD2,CASSLVGGGDSYEQYF
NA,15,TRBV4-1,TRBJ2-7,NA,CASSQDFGRSYEQYF
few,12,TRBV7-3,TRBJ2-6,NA,CASSGGANVLTF
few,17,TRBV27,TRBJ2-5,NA,CASSFSLGGAQGETQYF
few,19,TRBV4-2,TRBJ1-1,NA,CASSHMGPGGYYMNTEAFF
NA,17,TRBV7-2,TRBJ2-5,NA,CASSPPRFQTQKETQYF
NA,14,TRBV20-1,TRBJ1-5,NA,CSAPTGPWDQPQHF
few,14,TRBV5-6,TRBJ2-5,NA,CASSNGGVTETQYF
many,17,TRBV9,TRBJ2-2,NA,CASSPRDKPGSTGELFF
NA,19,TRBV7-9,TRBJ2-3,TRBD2,CASNPTGTLAGGITDTQYF
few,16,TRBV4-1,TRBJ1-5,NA,CASSPPNAPGNQPQHF
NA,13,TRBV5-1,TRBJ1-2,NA,CASSTVQGNGYTF
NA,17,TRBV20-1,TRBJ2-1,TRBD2,CSARDIPASGASNEQFF
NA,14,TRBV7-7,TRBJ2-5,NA,CASSANGPRETQYF
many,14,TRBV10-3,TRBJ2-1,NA,CAISEDRSYNEQFF
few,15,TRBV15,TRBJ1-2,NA,CATSRDGQPHYGYTF
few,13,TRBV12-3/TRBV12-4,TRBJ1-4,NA,CASKGQVWEKLFF
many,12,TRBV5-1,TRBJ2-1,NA,CASSLREGEQFF
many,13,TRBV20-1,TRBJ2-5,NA,CSASRQSAETQYF
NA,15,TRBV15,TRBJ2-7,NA,CATSRDVGTFYEQYF
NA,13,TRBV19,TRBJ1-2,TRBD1,CASTYGQGNGYTF
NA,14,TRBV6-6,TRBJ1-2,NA,CASTQGGGPYGYTF
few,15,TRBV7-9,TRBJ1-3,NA,CASSRGGISGNTIYF
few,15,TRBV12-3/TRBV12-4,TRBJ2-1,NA,CASSLRQGIYNEQFF
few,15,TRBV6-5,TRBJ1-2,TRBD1,CASSYSPDRVNGYTF
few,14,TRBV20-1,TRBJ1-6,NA,CSAGGLEPNSPLHF
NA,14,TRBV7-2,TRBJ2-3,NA,CASSSRLSGDTQYF
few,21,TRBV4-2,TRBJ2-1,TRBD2,CASSPYRRSGGPLSSYNEQFF
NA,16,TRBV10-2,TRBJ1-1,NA,CASSESTGGWNTEAFF
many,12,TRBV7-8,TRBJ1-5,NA,CASSISGQPQHF
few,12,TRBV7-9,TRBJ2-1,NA,CASSSGNDGQFF
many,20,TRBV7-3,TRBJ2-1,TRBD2,CASSLTMGLAGEGMGDEQFF
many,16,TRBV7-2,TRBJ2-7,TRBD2,CASSSRTSGGRYEQYF
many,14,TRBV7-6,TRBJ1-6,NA,CASRTRANNSPLHF
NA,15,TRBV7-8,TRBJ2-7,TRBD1,CASSPSGTGGYEQYF
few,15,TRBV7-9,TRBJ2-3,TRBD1,CASSPYQGATDTQYF
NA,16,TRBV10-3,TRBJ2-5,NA,CAISESHGDAWETQYF
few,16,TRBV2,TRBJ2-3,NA,CASSGGPSGSTDTQYF
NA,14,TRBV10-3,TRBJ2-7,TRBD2,CAIESGGSSYEQYF
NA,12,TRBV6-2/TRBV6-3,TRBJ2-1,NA,CASKGRYNEQFF
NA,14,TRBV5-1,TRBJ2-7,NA,CASSYTPVGYEQYF
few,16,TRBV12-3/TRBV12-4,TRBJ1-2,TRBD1,CASSQPGQGGGLGYTF
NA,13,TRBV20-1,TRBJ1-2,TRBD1,CSAQTGGNYGYTF
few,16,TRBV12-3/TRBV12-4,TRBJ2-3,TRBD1,CASSLGQTGEADTQYF